This T cell receptor beta chain stems from a study of T cell responses to AZD1222 COVID-19 vaccine. Study in general: Analysis merged second doses at about 4 or about 12 weeks. Study-wide results and caveats: Most donors were white British and more were female, and clonal diversity was possibly underestimated. Once two AZD1222 doses were given, Spike-specific TCR breadth and depth went up. The peak T cell response came first, and repertoires were sampled only after it.

As for this clone: Antigen specificity is unknown.

Measured with immunoSEQ multiplex PCR; TCRdb has only the in-frame clones, and not every one. The sample has roughly 36,000 clones, about 88% seen once. Trimming took 1 base from V and 3 from J, leaving 10 bases between them. Germline CDR1 is MNHNS and CDR2 is SASEGT. CDR3 length: 14 residues. This chain connects TRBV6-1 to TRBJ2-7, with D perhaps TRBD2 (6 bases). The receptor was isolated from an adult in good health. The sample was peripheral blood, taken on day 0 of AZD1222 vaccination. Here the CDR3 DNA reads TGTGCCAGCAGTGAAGTGGGGACTCACTACGAGCAGTACTTC. This sequence encodes CASSEVGTHYEQYF.